These 3 T cell receptor beta chains share one sample of origin, sequenced in a study of PD-1 blockade in classical Hodgkin lymphoma. Every one of the patients relapsed after autologous stem cell transplantation (brentuximab vedotin exposure was variable). Assay: immunoSEQ multiplex PCR; the TCRdb copy retains only in-frame clones and omits some. This table holds more than 70,000 clones, around 90% found once. This material consisted of peripheral blood mononuclear cells (PBMCs), taken before the second cycle of nivolumab. The receptors were sampled from a human donor with classical Hodgkin lymphoma.

This chain links TRBV28 with TRBJ1-5, with TRBD1 identical over 8 bases. This CDR3 is built from 15 residues. CDR1 MDHEN and CDR2 SYDVKM come from the germline V gene. Trimming at V came to 6 bases and at J to 4 bases, leaving 8 bases not matched to a gene. The DNA for the CDR3 is TGTGCCAGCAGGCGACAGGGGTCTCGGAATCAGCCCCAGCATTTT. Protein sequence: CASRRQGSRNQPQHF.

The chain couples TRBV28 to TRBJ2-1; TRBD2 matches at 9 bases. The CDR3 covers 15 residues. With 2 bases clipped from V and 7 bases from J, the junction kept 6 bases outside the gene matches. The germline V gene encodes CDR1 MDHEN and CDR2 SYDVKM. CDR3 in DNA: TGTGCCAGCAGTTTAACCCTTAGCGGGAGTAATGAGCAGTTCTTC. Encoded protein: CASSLTLSGSNEQFF.

The V call is TRBV10-2, the J call TRBJ2-1; 11 bases agree with TRBD2. Trimming removed 6 bases from V and 4 bases from J; junction bases left unmatched: 11. This CDR3 spans 17 amino acids. From germline, CDR1 is WSHSY and CDR2 SAAADI. The CDR3 DNA reads as TGCGCCAGCAGGGATCCGGGACTAGCGGTTACTTACAATGAGCAGTTCTTC. Protein product: CASRDPGLAVTYNEQFF.